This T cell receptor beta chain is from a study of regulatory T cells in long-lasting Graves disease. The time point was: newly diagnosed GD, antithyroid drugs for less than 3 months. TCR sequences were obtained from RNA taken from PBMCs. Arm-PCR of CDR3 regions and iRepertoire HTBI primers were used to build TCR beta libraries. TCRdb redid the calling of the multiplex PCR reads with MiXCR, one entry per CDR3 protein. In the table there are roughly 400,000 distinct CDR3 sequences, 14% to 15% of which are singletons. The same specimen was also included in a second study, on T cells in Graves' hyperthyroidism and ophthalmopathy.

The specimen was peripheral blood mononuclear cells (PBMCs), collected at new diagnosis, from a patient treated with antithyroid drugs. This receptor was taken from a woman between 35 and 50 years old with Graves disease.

In DNA, the CDR3 is TGTGCCAGCAGTGAAGTCGGGGCTTTCAATCAGCCCCAGCATTTT. It yields the protein CASSEVGAFNQPQHF. The chain couples TRBV6-1 to TRBJ1-5, with D possibly matching TRBD1 (5 bases). Trimming stripped 1 base from V and 3 bases from J, with 10 bases between. Per germline, CDR1 MNHNS and CDR2 SASEGT. The CDR3 runs to 15 residues.